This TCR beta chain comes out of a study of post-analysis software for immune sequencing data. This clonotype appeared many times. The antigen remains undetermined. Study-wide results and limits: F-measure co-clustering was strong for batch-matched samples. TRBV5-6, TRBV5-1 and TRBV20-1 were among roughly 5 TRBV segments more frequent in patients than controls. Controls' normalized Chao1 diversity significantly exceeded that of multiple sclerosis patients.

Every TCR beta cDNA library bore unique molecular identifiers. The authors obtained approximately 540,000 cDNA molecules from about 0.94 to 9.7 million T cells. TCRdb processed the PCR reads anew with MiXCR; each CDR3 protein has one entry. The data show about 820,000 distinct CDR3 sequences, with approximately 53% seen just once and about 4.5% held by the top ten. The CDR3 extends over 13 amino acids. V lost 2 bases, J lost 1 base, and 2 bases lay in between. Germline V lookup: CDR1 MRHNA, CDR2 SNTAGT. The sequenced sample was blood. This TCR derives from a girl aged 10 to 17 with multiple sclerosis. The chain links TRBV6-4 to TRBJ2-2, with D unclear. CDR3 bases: TGTGCCAGCAGTGACAGGAACACCGGGGAGCTGTTTTTT. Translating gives CASSDRNTGELFF.